This T cell receptor (beta chain) was identified in a study of blood T cell repertoires in COVID-19. Study-level background: COVID-19 samples, acute and convalescent, were from the United States, Italy and Spain. PBMCs, B-cell-depleted T cells, or T cells were the source of the cDNA or gDNA that made up the material.

Per germline, CDR1 WSHSY and CDR2 SAAADI. CDR3 length equals 14 residues. Losses at the gene ends were 6 bases for V and 7 bases for J; bases not matched to a gene: 9. In the authors' methods: Counts of nucleated cells, estimated from reference gene primer amplification, were obtained. The assay was immunoSEQ multiplex PCR, and TCRdb's table has in-frame clones only and misses some. V and J calls and clone size are given by that table; D and trimming were obtained from the DNA. The sample lists about 380,000 clones, around 84% seen once, with around 1% in the top ten. The TCR was taken from a human donor with acute or convalescent COVID-19. The donor label of this sample is uncertain. The chain couples TRBV10-2 to TRBJ2-1, with TRBD1 identical over 7 bases. Material for sequencing was peripheral blood. The CDR3 here is CASSPTGFRNEQFF. The CDR3 DNA follows: TGCGCCAGCAGCCCGACAGGGTTTCGAAATGAGCAGTTCTTC.